These 2 T cell receptor beta chains came from one sample sequenced in a study of blood T cell repertoires in COVID-19. The table came from immunoSEQ multiplex PCR; TCRdb's copy has only in-frame clones and leaves some out. The profile shows a few hundred thousand clones, 80% to 90% of them singletons. The material sequenced was PBMCs or T cells enriched from blood (not recorded which). The receptors derive from a young man who had recovered from COVID-19.

The CDR3 loop reads CASSPGTGGSYNSPLHF. The DNA for the CDR3 is TGTGCCAGCAGCCCCGGGACAGGGGGCTCCTATAATTCACCCCTCCACTTT. J is TRBJ1-6 and V is TRBV21-1; TRBD1 is the table's D call, not checked against the DNA. TRBV21-1 is deemed a pseudogene. The CDR3 spans 17 residues.

CDR3 in amino acids: CASSLLTGSRAYGYTF. CDR3 DNA sequence: TGTGCCAGCAGCTTACTGACAGGCTCACGGGCATATGGCTACACCTTC. The chain carries TRBV5-6 and TRBJ1-2; perhaps TRBD1 as D (6 bases). From germline, CDR1 is SGHDT and CDR2 YYEEEE. There are 16 residues in the CDR3. Trimming shortened V by 2 bases and J by 5 bases, and 19 bases separated the two germline ends.